This paragraph covers one T cell receptor (beta chain) sequence. No antigen is known for it. No clone much larger than this one lies a single base away; base qualities are absent. These data originate in a study of memory CD8 T cells in hepatitis C reinfection (dated by TCRdb to about 2017). Regarding the research as a whole: Among the donors, three cleared two back-to-back HCV infections on their own, whereas two got rid of a primary infection but ended up chronically infected after reinfection. A case counted as HCV reinfection when an HCV RNA test came back positive after two negative tests taken at least 60 days apart. Samples for the late or post reinfection time point were taken from 12 to 24 weeks after reinfection was detected. In about five donors, the study followed the TCR beta repertoire of virus-specific CD8 T cells over time through an HCV reinfection episode. Five or six reinfection cases with stored pre-reinfection samples were identified between the late 2000s and the early 2010s. Participants who had resolved a prior HCV infection were followed every 3 months in the reinfection study.

The meaning of the sample's time point label: late/post reinfection, 12 to 24 weeks after detection. TCR sequencing was performed on the sorted cells directly ex vivo, without any in vitro expansion beforehand. The donors were people who inject drugs and were enrolled in the Montreal Acute Hepatitis C Cohort Study (HEPCO) in Canada. Total naive CD8 T cells, sorted as viable CD3+ CD8+ CD45RO-, came from a couple of donors at all three reinfection time points as controls. Before sorting, cryopreserved peripheral blood mononuclear cells were thawed and CD8 T cells were purified from those thawed cells. Negative selection with the MACS CD8+ T cell Isolation Kit was used to enrich CD8 T cells. Cells were sorted on a BD FACSAria II sorter running FACSDiva software, and FlowJo was used to analyze the data. Libraries were prepared through the immunoSEQ multiplex PCR assay. Genomic DNA was pulled from the sorted cells, and the automated high-throughput method of Adaptive Biotechnologies was used to sequence the TCR beta V, D and J regions. CDR3 regions were amplified with a two-step, bias-controlled multiplex PCR. Amplified TCR beta libraries were sequenced on an Illumina instrument. The study's own analysis went as follows. Demultiplexed reads were processed to reduce amplification and sequencing bias, and the IMGT database was used to assign CDR3 sequences to gene families. Repertoire data were analyzed with ImmunoSEQ software version 2.0. Out-of-frame sequences and sequences with stop codons in the CDR3 were removed from clonotype lists. Clonotypes with a frequency below 0.01% were excluded because such low-frequency clonotypes corresponded to less than one cell. Richness was computed as observed richness divided by input cell number, and evenness as Shannon entropy divided by log observed richness. Repertoire diversity and similarity between time points were quantified using Simpson diversity and Morisita-Horn overlap indices. Clonotypes were categorized as dominant (>1%), sub-dominant (0.5-0.99%), low abundance (0.1-0.49%) or lowest abundance (<0.1%). The germline index was obtained by subtracting total nucleotide additions from total CDR3 length and then dividing the result by total CDR3 length. The immuneACCESS repertoire file appears here via TCRdb, limited to in-frame rearrangements. These files lack a portion of the clones; in checked studies, under half of the deficit traces to unresolved V genes, and the cause of the others is not known. V and J calls and clone size follow that table, whereas D and trimming were derived from the DNA. The sample includes approximately 46,000 clones, with approximately 89% observed a single time. The ten largest make up around 0.78% of the sample.

What the authors observed across the whole study: With only four to six donors, the study could not reach definitive conclusions about public clonotypes linked to secondary clearance.

This TCR derives from a man between 18 and 35 years old with hepatitis C virus infection. Sequencing was performed on naive CD8+ T cells sorted from blood. In the paper's terms, the cell subset or site label means: total naive CD8+CD45RO- T cells.

The sequenced DNA is TGTGCCAGCAGCTTGTTTTCGGGACTCTCATTAGGGGAGACCCAGTACTTC. This is translated as CASSLFSGLSLGETQYF. The sequence links TRBV5-6 to TRBJ2-5; the D region possibly corresponds to TRBD2 (6 bases align). Measured from the cysteine to the phenylalanine, the CDR3 is 17 residues long. The kept DNA is CDR3 alone, 51 bases in frame from the first base. For CDR1 and CDR2, the germline V gene lists SGHDT and YYEEEE. The germline ends are 21 bases apart after V is trimmed by 1 base and J by 5 bases.